The 22 T cell receptor beta chains presented below share a single source sample, sequenced in a study of blood T cell repertoires in COVID-19. TCRdb keeps only in-frame clones here, not all; method: immunoSEQ multiplex PCR. The table shows over 85,000 clones, with roughly nine tenths occurring only once. The sequenced material came from peripheral blood. The receptors originated from a male donor with acute or convalescent COVID-19.

J is TRBJ2-4 and V is TRBV6-1; D is undetermined. From germline, CDR1 is MNHNS and CDR2 SASEGT. V was cut by 1 base and J by 4 bases, with 11 bases left in between. The CDR3 contains 15 residues. This chain's CDR3 is CASSEGTALKNIQYF. The CDR3 nucleotides read TGTGCCAGCAGTGAAGGAACAGCCCTGAAAAACATTCAGTACTTC.

The chain is built from TRBV15 and TRBJ1-5, with a weak D call TRBD1 (6 bases). Germline-derived CDR1 and CDR2 are LNHNV and YYDKDF (reference sequence). CDR3 size: 16 residues. Trimming left V 0 bases short and J 4 bases short, with 13 bases between. The CDR3 DNA reads TGTGCCACCAGCAGAGATGGGAGGGGGGGGAATCAGCCCCAGCATTTT. Translated: CATSRDGRGGNQPQHF.

This clone was seen only once. J is TRBJ1-1 and V is TRBV9; D perhaps matches TRBD1 (5 bases). The length of the CDR3 is 15 residues. V gave up 0 bases and J gave up 2 bases, with 11 bases separating them. The germline CDR1 and CDR2 sequences are SGDLS and YYNGEE. CDR3 sequence (DNA): TGTGCCAGCAGCGTAGATCCAGGGTTAAACACTGAAGCTTTCTTT. As protein: CASSVDPGLNTEAFF.

This chain links TRBV6-5 with TRBJ2-7; D is uncertain. CDR3 length: 13 amino acids. The V and J ends lost 2 bases and 2 bases respectively, with 7 bases between them. CDR1 and CDR2 from the germline V gene are MNHEY and SVGAGI. In DNA, the CDR3 is TGTGCCAGCAGTTACGACATTACCTACGAGCAGTACTTC. Translation gives CASSYDITYEQYF.

The CDR3 DNA reads as TGTGCCAGCAGCACAATGGCACAAGAGACCCAGTACTTC. Amino acids: CASSTMAQETQYF. The chain combines TRBV7-2 with TRBJ2-5; D gene ambiguous. CDR1 and CDR2 from the germline V gene are SGHTA and FQGNSA. The CDR3 has 13 residues. The V gene lost 5 bases and the J gene lost 2 bases, with 9 bases spanning the gap.

V usage is TRBV28 and J usage is TRBJ1-2, with D maybe TRBD1 (6 bases). The V and J ends lost 8 bases and 6 bases respectively, with 19 bases between them. Germline loops: CDR1 MDHEN, CDR2 SYDVKM. This CDR3 comprises 14 residues. CDR3 residues: CASGPLYKGDGYTF. In DNA form, the CDR3 reads TGTGCCAGCGGACCCCTTTACAAGGGGGATGGCTACACCTTC.

V usage is TRBV3-1 (or the pseudogene TRBV3-2) and J usage is TRBJ1-2; D remains ambiguous. Trimming removed 4 bases at V and 7 bases at J, with 19 bases between. This CDR3 region has 15 residues. Germline assignment: CDR1 LGHDT and CDR2 YNNKEL (reference sequence). The CDR3 loop reads CASSPWPGDYAGYTF. The CDR3 DNA sequence: TGTGCCAGCAGCCCTTGGCCGGGAGATTATGCTGGCTACACCTTC.

The chain has TRBV12-3 or TRBV12-4 and TRBJ1-2; TRBD1 is a possible D gene (5 bases). Trimming pared 3 bases from V and 7 bases from J, leaving 12 bases between. CDR3 length equals 13 residues. CDR3 in amino acids: CASSFGQGTGYTF. The CDR3 DNA sequence: TGTGCCAGCAGTTTCGGGCAGGGTACTGGCTACACCTTC.

The chain combines TRBV3-1 (or the pseudogene TRBV3-2) with TRBJ1-6; D may be TRBD1 (5 bases). Looked up from germline, CDR1 is LGHDT and CDR2 is YNNKEL (reference sequence). V was trimmed by 1 base and J by 8 bases, leaving 15 bases between them. The CDR3 extends over 16 amino acids. CDR3 nucleotide sequence: TGTGCCAGCAGCCAAGTCTGGGGGGGAAATGATTCACCCCTCCACTTT. This encodes CASSQVWGGNDSPLHF.

The gene calls are TRBV4-1 and TRBJ1-3, with D maybe TRBD1 (6 bases). V was shortened by 0 bases and J by 2 bases, with 17 bases between the two germline ends. CDR3 length: 18 amino acids. Germline values: CDR1 MGHRA, CDR2 YSYEKL. The CDR3 here is CASSQDWGQGPAGNTIYF. DNA for the CDR3: TGCGCCAGCAGCCAAGATTGGGGCCAGGGGCCGGCTGGAAACACCATATATTTT.

This clone has a handful of counts. V usage is TRBV7-8 and J usage is TRBJ2-2; 7 bases map to TRBD1. V shed 5 bases, J shed 3 bases, and the junction held 3 bases outside the gene matches. CDR1 SGHVS and CDR2 FQNEAQ come from the germline V gene. This CDR3 has 14 amino acids. CDR3 in DNA: TGTGCCAGCAGCCAGACAGGGTACACCGGGGAGCTGTTTTTT. This gives the protein CASSQTGYTGELFF.

The V and J genes are TRBV5-6 and TRBJ2-5; TRBD2 agrees at 9 bases. Germline CDR1 and CDR2: SGHDT and YYEEEE. The V gene end was trimmed by 3 bases and the J gene end by 4 bases; junction bases not matched to a gene: 10. The CDR3 runs to 16 residues. The CDR3: CASSSLGSGGGETQYF. Here the CDR3 DNA reads TGTGCCAGCAGCTCCCTTGGTAGCGGGGGAGGAGAGACCCAGTACTTC.

This chain uses TRBV7-8 with TRBJ2-7; 8 nucleotides align to TRBD2. V trimming: 5 bases; J trimming: 5 bases; junction bases outside the gene matches: 17. The germline CDR1 and CDR2 sequences are SGHVS and FQNEAQ. There are 17 residues in the CDR3. CDR3 in amino acids: CASSLLPGLVTPNEQYF. The DNA for the CDR3 is TGTGCCAGCAGCCTGCTACCGGGACTAGTTACTCCGAACGAGCAGTACTTC.

CDR3 nucleotides: TGTGCCAGCAGTGGGGACAGGGGGGCCGGGGCCAACGTCCTGACTTTC. Translated: CASSGDRGAGANVLTF. This sequence joins TRBV2 and TRBJ2-6; 11 bases are shared with TRBD1. CDR3 length: 16 amino acids. Per germline, CDR1 SNHLY and CDR2 FYNNEI. The J segment lost 4 bases and the V segment lost 4 bases, leaving 3 bases of the junction unmatched.

This clone was picked up a small number of times. This chain joins TRBV25-1 and TRBJ1-4, with unresolved D. The germline CDR1 and CDR2 sequences are MGHDK and SYGVNS. CDR3 length: 14 residues. Trimming pared 5 bases from V and 7 bases from J, leaving 14 bases between. CDR3 DNA: TGTGCCAGCAGTATCAACTTGGGAGGTGAAAAACTGTTTTTT. Protein: CASSINLGGEKLFF.

The genes are TRBV2 and TRBJ1-5; TRBD1 agrees at 8 bases. The length of the CDR3 is 14 residues. The V gene end was trimmed by 7 bases and the J gene end by 5 bases; junction bases not matched to a gene: 7. Germline-derived CDR1 and CDR2 are SNHLY and FYNNEI. The CDR3 reads CASTAGGLDQPQHF. CDR3 DNA: TGTGCCAGCACAGCAGGGGGCCTTGATCAGCCCCAGCATTTT.

DNA for the CDR3: TGTGCCAGCAGCCAGGCTAGCGGGGGGGATGCTCAACCAGATACGCAGTATTTT. Translated, it gives CASSQASGGDAQPDTQYF. The rearrangement joins TRBV7-6 to TRBJ2-3; 12 nucleotides align to TRBD2. Germline CDR1 and CDR2: SGHVS and FNYEAQ. The CDR3 is 18 amino acids. V lost 5 bases to trimming and J lost 4 bases; unmatched junction nucleotides: 13.

The rearrangement joins TRBV29-1 to TRBJ2-1; the D gene is possibly TRBD2 (5 bases). The CDR3 length is 13 residues. The ends were cut back, 1 base at V and 7 bases at J, with 11 bases in the middle. Germline-derived CDR1 and CDR2 are SQVTM and ANQGSEA. The CDR3 DNA sequence: TGCAGCGTTGAAGCGGGGTCGGGAAATGAGCAGTTCTTC. Its translation: CSVEAGSGNEQFF.

The chain is built from TRBV6-5 and TRBJ1-4, with a weak D call TRBD1 (6 bases). This CDR3 is 14 amino acids long. Germline V gene sequence: CDR1 MNHEY, CDR2 SVGAGI. Trimming took 7 bases from V and 7 from J, leaving 16 bases between them. The CDR3, as DNA: TGTGCCAGCATGGGGGCAGGGTGGAGTGAAAAACTGTTTTTT. Protein product: CASMGAGWSEKLFF.

This chain connects TRBV7-8 to TRBJ1-5, with 7 bases fitting TRBD1. The trim removed 5 bases at V and 6 bases at J, leaving 7 bases unmatched. Germline V gives CDR1 SGHVS, CDR2 FQNEAQ. This CDR3 has 14 amino acids. CDR3 sequence: CASSHDRDSQPQHF. Written as DNA, the CDR3 is TGTGCCAGCAGCCACGACAGGGACAGTCAGCCCCAGCATTTT.

This sequence joins TRBV30 and TRBJ1-1; D perhaps matches TRBD1 (6 bases). The CDR3 spans 12 residues. V dropped 3 bases and J dropped 10 bases, with 15 bases sitting between them. CDR1 and CDR2 (germline): GTSNPN, SVGIG (reference sequence). The CDR3 reads CAWRPTGSGAFF. The DNA for the CDR3 is TGTGCCTGGAGGCCCACAGGGTCGGGAGCTTTCTTT.

V is TRBV14 and J is TRBJ2-7; D perhaps matches TRBD2 (6 bases). The CDR3 runs to 13 residues. The V end lost 4 bases, the J end lost 6 bases, and 13 bases lay between the germline ends. CDR1 is SGHDN, CDR2 FVKESK, per germline. The CDR3 sequence is CASSPRLVGEQYF. The CDR3 DNA sequence: TGTGCCAGCAGCCCTAGACTAGTCGGCGAGCAGTACTTC.